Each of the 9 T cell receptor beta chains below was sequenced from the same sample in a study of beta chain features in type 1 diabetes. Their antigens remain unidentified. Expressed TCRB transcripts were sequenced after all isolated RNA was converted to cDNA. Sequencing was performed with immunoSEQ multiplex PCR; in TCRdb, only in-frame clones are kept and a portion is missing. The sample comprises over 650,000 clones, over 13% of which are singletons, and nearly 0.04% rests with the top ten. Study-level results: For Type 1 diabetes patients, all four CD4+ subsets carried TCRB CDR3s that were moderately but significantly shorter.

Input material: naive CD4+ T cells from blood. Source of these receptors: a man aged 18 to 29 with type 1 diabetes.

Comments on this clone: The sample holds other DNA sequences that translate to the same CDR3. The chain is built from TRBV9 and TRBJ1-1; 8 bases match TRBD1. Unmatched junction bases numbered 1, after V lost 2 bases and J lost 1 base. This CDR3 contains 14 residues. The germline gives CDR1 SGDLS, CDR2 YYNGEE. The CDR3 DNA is TGTGCCAGCAGCGTCGGGACAGGGAACACTGAAGCTTTCTTT. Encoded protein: CASSVGTGNTEAFF.

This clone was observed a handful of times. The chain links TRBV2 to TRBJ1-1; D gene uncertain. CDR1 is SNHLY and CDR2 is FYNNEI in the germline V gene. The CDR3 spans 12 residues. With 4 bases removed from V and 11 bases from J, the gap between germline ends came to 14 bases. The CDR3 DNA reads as TGTGCCAGCAGTGTTTTGGGCGGGCTGGCTTTCTTT. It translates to CASSVLGGLAFF.

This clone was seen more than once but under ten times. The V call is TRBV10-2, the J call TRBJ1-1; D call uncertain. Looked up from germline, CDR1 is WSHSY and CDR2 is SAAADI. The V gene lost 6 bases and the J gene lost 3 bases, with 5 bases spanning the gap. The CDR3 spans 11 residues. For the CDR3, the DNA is TGCGCCAGCAGACGGGACACTGAAGCTTTCTTT. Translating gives CASRRDTEAFF.

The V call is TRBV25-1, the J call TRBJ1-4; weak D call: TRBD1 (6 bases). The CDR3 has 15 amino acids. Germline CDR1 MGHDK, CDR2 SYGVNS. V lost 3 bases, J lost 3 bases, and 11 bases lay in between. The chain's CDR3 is CASSDYGGPNEKLFF. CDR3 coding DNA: TGTGCCAGCAGTGATTATGGGGGCCCTAATGAAAAACTGTTTTTT.

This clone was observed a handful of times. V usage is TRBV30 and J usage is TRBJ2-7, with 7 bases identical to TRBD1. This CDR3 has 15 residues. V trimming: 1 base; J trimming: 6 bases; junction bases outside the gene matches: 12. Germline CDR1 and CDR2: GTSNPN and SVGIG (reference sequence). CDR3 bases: TGTGCCTGGAGTGGTACTATAGGGGGCCGAGGCGAGCAGTACTTC. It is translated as CAWSGTIGGRGEQYF. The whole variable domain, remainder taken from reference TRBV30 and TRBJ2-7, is SQTIHQWPATLVQPVGSPLSLECTVEGTSNPNLYWYRQAAGRGLQLLFYSVGIGQISSEVPQNLSASRPQDRQFILSSKKLLLSDSGFYLCAWSGTIGGRGEQYFGPGTRLTVT.

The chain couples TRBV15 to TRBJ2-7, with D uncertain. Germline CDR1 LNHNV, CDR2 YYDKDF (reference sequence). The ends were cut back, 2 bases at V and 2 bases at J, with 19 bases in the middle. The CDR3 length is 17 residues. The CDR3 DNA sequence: TGTGCCACCAGCAGATCCGCCGGGCTAGGTATGACCTACGAGCAGTACTTC. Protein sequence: CATSRSAGLGMTYEQYF.

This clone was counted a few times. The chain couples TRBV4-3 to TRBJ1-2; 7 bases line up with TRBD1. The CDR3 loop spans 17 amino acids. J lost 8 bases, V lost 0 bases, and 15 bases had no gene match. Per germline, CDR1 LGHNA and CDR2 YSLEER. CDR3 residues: CASSQDRRRQGPEGYTF. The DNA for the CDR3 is TGCGCCAGCAGCCAAGATAGGAGGAGACAGGGACCGGAGGGCTACACCTTC.

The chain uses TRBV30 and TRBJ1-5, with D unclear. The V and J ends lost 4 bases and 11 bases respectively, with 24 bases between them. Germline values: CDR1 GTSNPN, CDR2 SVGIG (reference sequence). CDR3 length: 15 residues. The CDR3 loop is CAWTSGPGPQSAQHF. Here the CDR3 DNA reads TGTGCCTGGACCTCCGGACCGGGCCCTCAATCAGCCCAGCATTTT.

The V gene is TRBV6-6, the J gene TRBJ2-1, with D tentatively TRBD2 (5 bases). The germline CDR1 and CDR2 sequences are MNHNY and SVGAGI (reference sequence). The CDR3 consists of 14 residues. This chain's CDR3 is CAHGGENSYNEQFF. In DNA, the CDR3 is TGTGCGCATGGTGGGGAGAACTCCTACAATGAGCAGTTCTTC.